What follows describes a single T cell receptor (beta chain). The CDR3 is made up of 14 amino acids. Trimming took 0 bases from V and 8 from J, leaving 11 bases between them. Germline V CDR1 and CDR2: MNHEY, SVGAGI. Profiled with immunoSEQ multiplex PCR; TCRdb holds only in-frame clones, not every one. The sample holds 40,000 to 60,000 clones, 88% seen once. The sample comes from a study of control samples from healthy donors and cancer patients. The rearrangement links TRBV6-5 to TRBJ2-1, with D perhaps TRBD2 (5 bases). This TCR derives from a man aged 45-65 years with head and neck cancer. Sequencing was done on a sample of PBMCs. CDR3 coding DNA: TGTGCCAGCAGTTACTCGGCAAACGGGGATGAGCAGTTCTTC. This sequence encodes CASSYSANGDEQFF.